These 6 T cell receptor beta chains came from one sample sequenced in a study of T cells after yellow fever vaccination (dated by TCRdb to between 2019 and 2020). This sample's treatment or condition label indicates: live attenuated yellow fever vaccine strain. The library was made by 5' RACE. The sequencer listed for this sample is Illumina HiSeq 2500. TCRdb reanalyzed the raw reads on its own, using fastp at Q25 for trimming and MiXCR for clone calling, and kept in-frame beta chains. Merged by CDR3 protein, the rows form single entries marked with the most common genes and DNA. This sample is represented by hundreds of thousands of distinct CDR3 sequences; about 6.2% of them were singletons. The ten largest clones take up approximately 15% of the sample. The starting material was PBMCs, obtained 5 days after the yellow fever booster vaccination. All receptors derive from a man aged 25 to 45 who received the YFV17D yellow fever vaccine.

The chain links TRBV12-3 or TRBV12-4 to TRBJ2-1; a possible D gene is TRBD2 (5 bases). The CDR3 has 15 residues. V shed 2 bases and J shed 2 bases, with 10 bases lying between them. CDR3 loop: CASSLMRVTYNEQFF. The CDR3 DNA follows: TGTGCCAGCAGTTTAATGAGGGTGACCTACAATGAGCAGTTCTTC.

This clonotype was detected many times. The CDR3 coding sequence is TGTGCCAGTAAATCTCCAGGGGGCTACGAGCAGTACTTC. This translates into CASKSPGGYEQYF. V gene TRBV28 combines with J gene TRBJ2-7, with 7 positions matching TRBD1. J lost 3 bases, V lost 9 bases, and 8 bases had no gene match. Germline V CDR1 and CDR2: MDHEN, SYDVKM. The CDR3 totals 13 residues.

Of note for this clonotype: The CDR3 carries no conserved terminal phenylalanine or tryptophan, so it likely arises from a read error. The chain has TRBV6-5 and TRBJ1-1, with D unresolved. CDR3 length equals 13 residues. CDR1 MNHEY and CDR2 SVGAGI come from the germline V gene. V shed 2 bases and J shed 4 bases, with 8 bases lying between them. The CDR3 loop reads CASSYDGSTEAFS. The CDR3 coding sequence is TGTGCCAGCAGTTACGACGGTAGCACTGAAGCTTTCTCT.

The CDR3 bases are TGCGCCAGCAGCAGAACAGGGGGCCTACAAGAGACCCAGTACTTC. This sequence encodes CASSRTGGLQETQYF. The chain combines TRBV5-1 with TRBJ2-5; 9 bases agree with TRBD1. Trimming at V came to 4 bases and at J to 2 bases, leaving 6 bases not matched to a gene. Germline V lookup: CDR1 SGHRS, CDR2 YFSETQ. The CDR3 has 15 residues.

This rearrangement joins TRBV20-1 to TRBJ1-3, with TRBD1 as a possible D gene (5 bases). V was trimmed by 7 bases and J by 4 bases, leaving 14 bases between them. Germline CDR1 DFQATT, CDR2 SNEGSKA (reference sequence). The CDR3 covers 13 residues. This CDR3 reads CSGRGDAGNTIYF. In nucleotides, the CDR3 is TGCAGTGGGAGGGGTGATGCAGGAAACACCATATATTTT.

The chain couples TRBV6-2 or TRBV6-3 to TRBJ2-7; 8 positions agree with TRBD2. The junction had 6 bases not matched to a gene; V was cut back by 5 bases and J by 3 bases. The CDR3 has 14 residues. In germline, CDR1 is MNHEY, CDR2 SVGEGT. The CDR3 is CASSVGGTSYEQYF. DNA of the CDR3: TGTGCCAGCAGTGTTGGAGGGACTAGCTACGAGCAGTACTTC.